This entry lists 7 T cell receptor beta chains sequenced from one sample in a study of T-cell reconstitution after alpha-beta-depleted transplantation in children. Unique molecular identifiers featured in how the TCRbeta library was prepared. TCRdb independently ran MiXCR on the PCR reads; one entry per CDR3 protein. This table holds hundreds of thousands of distinct CDR3 sequences, over 9.5% found once. Sequencing used PBMCs, obtained before TCRalphabeta/CD19-depleted stem cell transplant. The source is a child under 10 years old with inherited bone marrow failure, due to receive a stem cell transplant.

This clonotype has at least ten counts. The V and J genes are TRBV12-3 or TRBV12-4 and TRBJ2-5, with 13 nucleotides matching TRBD2. Trimming at V came to 5 bases and at J to 4 bases, leaving 13 bases not matched to a gene. The CDR3 is 18 amino acids. The CDR3 region is CASSPMTSGRPTAETQYF. CDR3 nucleotides: TGTGCCAGCAGTCCTATGACTAGCGGGAGGCCCACGGCAGAGACCCAGTACTTC.

In this sample, this clonotype turned up many times. The chain has TRBV10-3 and TRBJ2-7; 10 nucleotides agree with TRBD2. Unmatched junction bases numbered 6, after V lost 6 bases and J lost 1 base. The CDR3 covers 15 residues. From germline, CDR1 is ENHRY and CDR2 SYGVKD. DNA for the CDR3: TGTGCCATCAGATCGACTAGCGGGTTTTCCTACGAGCAGTACTTC. Its translation: CAIRSTSGFSYEQYF.

This clonotype was counted ten times or more. The V and J genes are TRBV12-3 or TRBV12-4 and TRBJ2-7; D is undetermined. CDR3 length equals 14 residues. The ends were cut back, 7 bases at V and 5 bases at J, with 18 bases in the middle. CDR3 DNA sequence: TGTGCCAGCAACGTACCTGGGCCCCGGAACGAGCAGTACTTC. Its translation: CASNVPGPRNEQYF.

This clonotype was counted once. This clone may be a read error of a much larger clone one base away. The rearrangement joins TRBV6-2 or TRBV6-3 to TRBJ2-3; D might be TRBD2 (5 bases). The CDR3 has 13 amino acids. Germline lookup yields CDR1 MNHEY and CDR2 SVGEGT. The ends were cut back, 6 bases at V and 4 bases at J, with 11 bases in the middle. The CDR3 DNA is TGTGCCAGCAGCCCCCTAGCTCCAGATACGCAGTATTTT. Protein sequence: CASSPLAPDTQYF.

This clonotype was counted at least ten times. This rearrangement joins TRBV27 to TRBJ1-2; 9 nucleotides align to TRBD1. The germline V gene encodes CDR1 MNHEY and CDR2 SMNVEV (reference sequence). V lost 5 bases and J lost 3; bases outside the gene matches: 4. The CDR3 length is 14 residues. The CDR3 protein is CASSGTGMDYGYTF. The DNA for the CDR3 is TGTGCCAGCAGTGGGACAGGGATGGACTATGGCTACACCTTC.

This clonotype was observed a handful of times. V usage is TRBV4-3 and J usage is TRBJ2-3; 8 bases line up with TRBD2. J gave up 0 bases and V 4 bases, and 9 bases lay outside the gene matches. Germline CDR1 reads LGHNA; CDR2 reads YSLEER. This CDR3 has 17 amino acids. CDR3: CASSPHPTSVSTDTQYF. CDR3 sequence (DNA): TGCGCCAGCAGCCCGCACCCGACTAGCGTAAGCACAGATACGCAGTATTTT.

At least ten counts were recorded for this clonotype. The chain employs TRBV7-9 and TRBJ2-3, with 12 bases that match TRBD2. The germline V gene has CDR1 SEHNR and CDR2 FQNEAQ (reference sequence). The CDR3 loop spans 17 amino acids. Trimming at V came to 5 bases and at J to 5 bases, leaving 11 bases not matched to a gene. CDR3: CASSIPGLAGRKDTQYF. Written as DNA, the CDR3 is TGTGCCAGCAGCATACCCGGACTAGCGGGACGGAAAGATACGCAGTATTTT.